This TCR beta chain was documented in a study of tumor-infiltrating lymphocytes in localized non-small cell lung cancer. The CDR3 length is 15 residues. Trimming left V 7 bases short and J 1 base short, with 14 bases between. Germline V gives CDR1 SNHLY, CDR2 FYNNEI. General observations from the study: Different pieces of the same tissue went to different assays, confounding technical variation with intratumor heterogeneity. TCR sequencing covered a subset of patients with enough tissue.

The table came from immunoSEQ multiplex PCR; TCRdb's copy has only in-frame clones and leaves some out. The repertoire has around 6,400 clones, 74% of them found once; the top ten carry approximately 30%. Regarding this clone: Its antigen is unknown.

The V call is TRBV2, the J call TRBJ2-4, with D possibly TRBD1 on 6 matching bases. Material for sequencing was lung tumor tissue. This receptor was taken from a human donor with non-small cell lung cancer. For the CDR3, the DNA is TGTGCCAGCACTCAACAGGGTTTGGCCAAAAACATTCAGTACTTC. Protein sequence: CASTQQGLAKNIQYF.